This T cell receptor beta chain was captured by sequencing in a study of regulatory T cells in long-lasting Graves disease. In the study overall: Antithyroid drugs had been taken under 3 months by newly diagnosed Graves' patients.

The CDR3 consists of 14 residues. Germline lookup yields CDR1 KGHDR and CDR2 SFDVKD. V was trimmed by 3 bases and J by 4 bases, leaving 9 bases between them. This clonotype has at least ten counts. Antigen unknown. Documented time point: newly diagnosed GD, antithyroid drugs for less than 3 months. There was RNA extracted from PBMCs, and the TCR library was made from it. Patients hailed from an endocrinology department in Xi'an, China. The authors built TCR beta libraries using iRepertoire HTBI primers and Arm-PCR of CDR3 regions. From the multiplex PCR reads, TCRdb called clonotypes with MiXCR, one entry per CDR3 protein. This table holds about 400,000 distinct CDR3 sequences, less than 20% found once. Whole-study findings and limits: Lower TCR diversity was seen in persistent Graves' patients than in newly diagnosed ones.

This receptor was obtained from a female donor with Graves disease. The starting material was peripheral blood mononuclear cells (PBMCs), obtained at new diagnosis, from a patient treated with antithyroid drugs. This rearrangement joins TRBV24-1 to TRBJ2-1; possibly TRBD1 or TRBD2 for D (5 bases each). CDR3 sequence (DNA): TGTGCCACCAGTGATCCGGGACGTTACAATGAGCAGTTCTTC. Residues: CATSDPGRYNEQFF.